The T cell receptor (beta chain) under discussion was sequenced for a study of T cell responses to AZD1222 COVID-19 vaccine. Turning to this clone: Its antigen is still unknown.

V was clipped by 4 bases and J by 3 bases; unmatched bases: 8. The length of the CDR3 is 15 residues. In germline, CDR1 is SGHAT, CDR2 FQNNGV. The repertoire was sequenced with immunoSEQ multiplex PCR; TCRdb's copy has only in-frame clones and lacks some. Found here are 160,000 or so clones, 85% to 95% of them singletons; the top ten hold approximately 4.6%. General study points: The study found Spike-specific TCR breadth and depth rose after two AZD1222 doses. Repertoire sampling occurred only after the peak T cell response. Reportedly, nearly half of unique spike TCRs recognized epitopes outside B.1.351/B.1.1.7 mutations. Seropositive status at baseline applied to only five to seven AZD1222 recipients.

The receptor was isolated from an adult who received the AZD1222 COVID-19 vaccine. This chain joins TRBV11-2 and TRBJ2-7; 8 bases map to TRBD2. Sequences were derived from peripheral blood, sampled 28 days after the second AZD1222 dose. Here the CDR3 reads CASSSQISGNYEQYF. The CDR3 DNA sequence: TGTGCCAGCAGCTCGCAAATTAGCGGGAACTACGAGCAGTACTTC. The full variable domain, rest sourced from reference TRBV11-2 and TRBJ2-7, is EAGVAQSPRYKIIEKRQSVAFWCNPISGHATLYWYQQILGQGPKLLIQFQNNGVVDDSQLPKDRFSAERLKGVDSTLKIQPAKLEDSAVYLCASSSQISGNYEQYFGPGTRLTVT.